The 21 T cell receptor beta chains listed next were all sequenced from one sample in a study of tumor-infiltrating lymphocytes in primary liver carcinoma. The investigators made TCR beta cDNA from 400 to 500 ng total RNA, using a constant-region primer. Employing slightly modified ARM-PCR, three nested multiplex PCR rounds were run, and these gave rise to the TCR beta libraries. The first two PCR rounds used TRBV1-TRBV30 forward primers with a C-beta reverse primer, roughly 10 cycles each. TCRdb used MiXCR to reprocess the multiplex PCR reads, holding one entry per CDR3 protein. Of fewer than 400,000 distinct CDR3 sequences in the sample, more than 55% were seen once. For blood RNA, unsorted whole blood served as the source, and germline DNA was extracted too. Sequenced material: peripheral blood. The receptors were sampled from a woman aged 25 to 39 with primary liver carcinoma and hepatitis B virus infection.

On this clonotype itself: Just one base apart from a much larger clone, this may be a read error. This chain uses TRBV29-1 with TRBJ2-3; no clear D. Germline V gene sequence: CDR1 SQVTM, CDR2 ANQGSEA. The CDR3 loop spans 15 amino acids. With 7 bases removed from V and 7 bases from J, the gap between germline ends came to 24 bases. The DNA for the CDR3 is TGCAGCGGCTTAATCCGGGCTCAAGGAATTTATACGCAGTATTTT. This sequence encodes CSGLIRAQGIYTQYF.

A note on this clonotype: One junction end disagrees with the germline gene, perhaps due to a read error. This chain links TRBV11-2 with TRBJ2-7, with a possible D match to TRBD1 (5 bases). CDR1 and CDR2 (germline): SGHAT, FQNNGV. The CDR3 has 17 residues. The CDR3 is CANSLVVVTALPAEQYF. CDR3 nucleotides: TGTGCCAACAGCTTAGTAGTCGTGACAGCCTTACCGGCCGAGCAGTACTTC.

The chain uses TRBV30 and TRBJ2-2; D is undetermined. Looked up from germline, CDR1 is GTSNPN and CDR2 is SVGIG (reference sequence). The CDR3 contains 14 residues. V lost 2 bases to trimming and J lost 2 bases, with 9 bases between them. The CDR3 nucleotides read TGTGCCTGGAGTCCCCAGGTTAACACCGGGGAGCTGTTTTTT. Its translation: CAWSPQVNTGELFF.

This clonotype turned up a few times. The rearrangement links TRBV6-2 or TRBV6-3 to TRBJ2-3; tentative D call: TRBD2 (5 bases). Trimming pared 0 bases from V and 9 bases from J, leaving 13 bases between. In germline, CDR1 is MNHEY, CDR2 SVGEGT. This CDR3 spans 14 amino acids. The CDR3 sequence is CASSYSSGSVTQYF. The CDR3 DNA reads TGTGCCAGCAGTTACTCGTCGGGGTCTGTCACGCAGTATTTT.

Comment on this clonotype: An end of the junction does not agree with germline; a read error may underlie this. The V call is TRBV6-1, the J call TRBJ2-1; D is undetermined. The germline V gene encodes CDR1 MNHNS and CDR2 SASEGT. There are 15 residues in the CDR3. This CDR3 reads CASSEEDVSYNEQLF. In DNA form, the CDR3 reads TGTGCCAGCAGTGAAGAGGACGTCTCCTACAATGAGCAGTTATTC.

The rearrangement links TRBV29-1 to TRBJ1-3; 9 positions match TRBD1. Per germline, CDR1 SQVTM and CDR2 ANQGSEA. The length of the CDR3 is 19 residues. With V trimmed by 5 bases and J by 3 bases, 20 bases remained unmatched. The CDR3 sequence is CSVLWGEQGAFLYGNTIYF. In nucleotides, the CDR3 is TGCAGCGTTTTATGGGGAGAACAGGGGGCGTTTTTGTATGGAAACACCATATATTTT. Filled out from reference TRBV29-1 and TRBJ1-3, the complete variable domain reads SAVISQKPSRDICQRGTSLTIQCQVDSQVTMMFWYRQQPGQSLTLIATANQGSEATYESGFVIDKFPISRPNLTFSTLTVSNMSPEDSSIYLCSVLWGEQGAFLYGNTIYFGEGSWLTVV.

Details on this clonotype: This may stem from a read error, because a much larger clone lies one nucleotide away. V is TRBV4-3 and J is TRBJ2-7; the D is unclear. CDR3 length equals 15 residues. CDR1 and CDR2 from the germline V gene are LGHNA and YSLEER. The CDR3 DNA reads TGCGCCAGCAGCCGAGAAAAAAGTACGGCCTACGAGCAGTGCTTC. It encodes CASSREKSTAYEQCF.

The chain is built from TRBV12-5 and TRBJ1-1; possible D gene TRBD1, 5 bases. CDR1 LGHNT and CDR2 FRNRAP come from the germline V gene. CDR3 size: 15 residues. The V end was cut by 7 bases, the J end by 4 bases, with 19 bases between. The CDR3 protein is CASALRPGNVTEAFF. CDR3 bases: TGTGCTAGTGCTCTCCGGCCAGGGAACGTCACTGAAGCTTTCTTT.

Concerning this clonotype itself: A read error may account for a junction end that differs from germline. The chain links TRBV4-2 to TRBJ2-1; a weak D match, TRBD2 (6 bases). CDR3 size: 16 residues. CDR1 and CDR2 from the germline V gene are LGHNA and YNFKEQ. CDR3 sequence: CANSHDAGSFYNEQFF. CDR3 coding DNA: TGCGCCAACAGCCATGATGCGGGAAGCTTCTACAATGAGCAGTTCTTC.

Regarding this clonotype: This may be a read error, as it is one base from a much larger clone. J is TRBJ2-1 and V is TRBV12-3 or TRBV12-4, with 7 bases lining up with TRBD2. This CDR3 comprises 17 residues. This CDR3 is CTSSLPTGGGSHNEQFF. The CDR3 DNA is TGTACCAGCAGTTTACCCACGGGGGGAGGTTCACACAATGAGCAGTTCTTC.

The V gene is TRBV2, the J gene TRBJ2-2; D ambiguous. The germline V gene has CDR1 SNHLY and CDR2 FYNNEI. The ends were cut back, 3 bases at V and 4 bases at J, with 12 bases in the middle. The CDR3 has 15 residues. The CDR3 here is CASSDKWSGTGELFF. CDR3 nucleotide sequence: TGTGCCAGCAGTGATAAGTGGTCCGGCACCGGGGAGCTGTTTTTT.

Points on this clonotype: A clone one base away is much larger, so this may be a read error. The chain employs TRBV12-3 or TRBV12-4 and TRBJ2-7; D unresolved. This CDR3 contains 12 residues. V dropped 6 bases and J dropped 2 bases, with 8 bases sitting between them. This CDR3 reads CASSLDAYEQYF. The CDR3 DNA reads as TGTGCCAGCAGCCTAGACGCCTACGAGCAGTACTTC.

Points on this clonotype: A read error is possible here, since a much larger clone lies one base away. The chain uses TRBV29-1 and TRBJ1-5, with D tentatively TRBD1 (5 bases). The CDR3 covers 14 residues. V was shortened by 4 bases and J by 4 bases, with 14 bases between the two germline ends. Germline values: CDR1 SQVTM, CDR2 ANQGSEA. The CDR3 here is CSVGGVGVNQPQHF. For the CDR3, the DNA is TGCAGCGTTGGTGGGGTGGGGGTGAATCAGCCCCAGCATTTT.

Points on this clonotype: One junction end disagrees with the germline gene, perhaps due to a read error. The J gene is TRBJ2-7, the V gene TRBV11-2, with D possibly being TRBD1 (6 bases). The germline V gene encodes CDR1 SGHAT and CDR2 FQNNGV. This CDR3 region has 18 residues. The DNA for the CDR3 is TGTGCCAGCAGCCTTCGTCTGGGGACGCCAACAGGGAGCTACGAGCAGCACTTC. Amino acid sequence: CASSLRLGTPTGSYEQHF.

The J gene is TRBJ1-1, the V gene TRBV12-3 or TRBV12-4, with a tentative D call TRBD1 (6 bases). The CDR3 runs to 13 residues. Trimming stripped 2 bases from V and 5 bases from J, with 9 bases between. CDR3 in amino acids: CASSLRQGTEAFF. The DNA for the CDR3 is TGTGCCAGCAGTTTAAGGCAGGGGACTGAAGCTTTCTTT.

As regards this clonotype: Just one base apart from a much larger clone, this may be a read error. The chain links TRBV11-2 to TRBJ2-7; 8 nucleotides align to TRBD2. The CDR3 is 17 residues long. Looked up from germline, CDR1 is SGHAT and CDR2 is FQNNGV. CDR3 bases: TGTGCCAGCAGCTTAGTTCGGGGGACTAGACAGGACTACGACCAGTACTTC. It translates to CASSLVRGTRQDYDQYF.

With regard to this clonotype: A single base separates this from a much larger clone, so it may be a read error. V gene TRBV12-3 or TRBV12-4 combines with J gene TRBJ2-6, with D possibly TRBD2 on 6 matching bases. The CDR3 covers 17 residues. As DNA, the CDR3 is TGTGCCAGGAGTTTGGGGGGAAGCTTCTCTGGGGCCAACGTCCTGACTTTC. Translating gives CARSLGGSFSGANVLTF.

By proportion, this clonotype is large. The chain recombines TRBV11-2 with TRBJ2-7, with 11 bases identical to TRBD2. The CDR3 runs to 15 residues. The ends lost 1 base at V and 12 bases at J; junction bases unmatched: 11. CDR1 and CDR2 (germline): SGHAT, FQNNGV. CDR3 bases: TGTGCCAGCAGCTTAGCAGGGACTAGCGGCCTCTTGGTGTACTTC. It specifies CASSLAGTSGLLVYF.

The chain recombines TRBV29-1 with TRBJ2-7; D tentatively reads TRBD1 or TRBD2 (5 bases each). V lost 5 bases to trimming and J lost 3 bases, with 11 bases between them. Germline values: CDR1 SQVTM, CDR2 ANQGSEA. This CDR3 has 12 amino acids. CDR3 nucleotide sequence: TGCAGCGTTTTGACAGAGGGCTACGAGCAGTACTTC. It specifies CSVLTEGYEQYF.

This clonotype occurred a few times. A much larger clone lies a single base off, so this may be a read error. This sequence joins TRBV5-4 and TRBJ2-7, with D possibly called TRBD1 or TRBD2 (6 bases each). Germline-derived CDR1 and CDR2 are SGHNT and YYREEE (reference sequence). The CDR3 length is 15 residues. CDR3 DNA sequence: TGTACCAGCACCTTTGGGGGCGGGGCGGCTCGGGAGCAGTACTTC. Translated: CTSTFGGGAAREQYF.

The chain uses TRBV6-6 and TRBJ1-1; 9 bases are shared with TRBD1. Germline-derived CDR1 and CDR2 are MNHNY and SVGAGI (reference sequence). This CDR3 region has 14 residues. The ends lost 5 bases at V and 10 bases at J; junction bases unmatched: 11. The DNA for the CDR3 is TGTGCCAGCAGTACCCCTGGACAGGGGTATGTAGCTTTCTTT. Protein: CASSTPGQGYVAFF.